This entry lists 17 T cell receptor beta chains sequenced from one sample in a study of cytomegalovirus exposure and HLA in healthy donors. The PCR ran on 60 Vbeta and 13 Jbeta primers. The repertoire was sequenced with immunoSEQ multiplex PCR; TCRdb's copy has only in-frame clones and lacks some. The table lists about 150,000 clones, 70% to 80% of them singletons, with under 4.5% in the top ten. Sequencing used PBMCs. The receptors here all came from a woman aged 40 to 55 in good health and CMV-seronegative.

The V call is TRBV7-2, the J call TRBJ1-6; D possibly corresponds to TRBD1 (5 bases). Germline values: CDR1 SGHTA, CDR2 FQGNSA. Trimming stripped 6 bases from V and 0 bases from J, with 15 bases between. The CDR3 contains 17 residues. The CDR3 sequence is CASRQGGRSSYNSPLHF. DNA for the CDR3: TGTGCCAGCAGGCAGGGCGGGAGAAGCTCCTATAATTCACCCCTCCACTTT.

The chain joins TRBV5-4 to TRBJ2-3, with a tentative D call TRBD1 (6 bases). The CDR3 covers 14 residues. Germline V gene data show CDR1 as SGHNT and CDR2 as YYREEE (reference sequence). V lost 3 bases and J lost 0, with 8 bases in between. The CDR3 DNA follows: TGTGCCAGCAGCTATGGACAGAGCACAGATACGCAGTATTTT. It encodes CASSYGQSTDTQYF. Together with reference TRBV5-4 and TRBJ2-3, the CDR3 gives the full variable domain: ETGVTQSPTHLIKTRGQQVTLRCSSQSGHNTVSWYQQALGQGPQFIFQYYREEENGRGNFPPRFSGLQFPNYSSELNVNALELDDSALYLCASSYGQSTDTQYFGPGTRLTVL.

The chain joins TRBV7-9 to TRBJ2-1; 13 bases are shared with TRBD2. CDR1 is SEHNR, CDR2 FQNEAQ, per germline (reference sequence). Germline trimming cut 5 bases from V and 7 bases from J; bases unmatched to any gene: 5. The CDR3 runs 15 residues. The chain's CDR3 is CASSTGTSGKNEQFF. As DNA, the CDR3 is TGTGCCAGCAGCACCGGGACTAGCGGGAAGAATGAGCAGTTCTTC.

The V gene is TRBV10-3, the J gene TRBJ2-5; perhaps TRBD2 as D (6 bases). The CDR3 is 14 residues long. Trimming pared 8 bases from V and 5 bases from J, leaving 18 bases between. Germline-derived CDR1 and CDR2 are ENHRY and SYGVKD. Written as DNA, the CDR3 is TGTGCCATCGGAGGGGCTAGCGAGGAGGAGACCCAGTACTTC. Residues: CAIGGASEEETQYF.

The V gene is TRBV28, the J gene TRBJ1-1, with D uncertain. The CDR3 spans 11 residues. Germline V lookup: CDR1 MDHEN, CDR2 SYDVKM. V was shortened by 7 bases and J by 2 bases, with 5 bases between the two germline ends. The CDR3 loop reads CASTLNTEAFF. CDR3 in DNA: TGTGCCAGCACCCTTAACACTGAAGCTTTCTTT.

This clone was seen a single time. V is TRBV11-2 and J is TRBJ2-1; 11 bases agree with TRBD1. CDR1 SGHAT and CDR2 FQNNGV come from the germline V gene. V lost 5 bases to trimming and J lost 10 bases; unmatched junction nucleotides: 10. This CDR3 contains 15 residues. The CDR3 loop is CASSIGQGAVSEQFF. The CDR3 DNA sequence: TGTGCCAGCAGCATCGGACAGGGGGCCGTCAGCGAGCAGTTCTTC.

This sequence joins TRBV27 and TRBJ1-1; D is perhaps TRBD1 (5 bases). Looked up from germline, CDR1 is MNHEY and CDR2 is SMNVEV (reference sequence). Trimming took off 4 bases at V and 1 base at J, with 7 bases between the two ends. This CDR3 region has 13 residues. CDR3 nucleotide sequence: TGTGCCAGCAGTTGGACAAAGAACACTGAAGCTTTCTTT. Protein sequence: CASSWTKNTEAFF.

V is TRBV6-1 and J is TRBJ1-5, with D uncertain. Germline-derived CDR1 and CDR2 are MNHNS and SASEGT. This CDR3 comprises 13 residues. V lost 6 bases and J lost 3, with 9 bases in between. The CDR3 DNA reads TGTGCCAGCAGGGGCGGGAACAATCAGCCCCAGCATTTT. Translated, it gives CASRGGNNQPQHF.

There are a few counts of this clone. CDR3 nucleotides: TGTGCCAGCAGTACAGGGGCTGGAAACACCATATATTTT. Translating it yields CASSTGAGNTIYF. The gene calls are TRBV6-5 and TRBJ1-3, with TRBD1 matching 7 bases. Germline assignment: CDR1 MNHEY and CDR2 SVGAGI. Trimming cost V 5 bases and J 2 bases; bases outside gene matches: 0. The length of the CDR3 is 13 residues.

This clone was seen just once. J is TRBJ1-1 and V is TRBV4-2; tentative D call: TRBD1 (5 bases). V gave up 0 bases and J gave up 1 base, with 9 bases separating them. Germline V gives CDR1 LGHNA, CDR2 YNFKEQ. The CDR3 is 15 amino acids. The CDR3 loop is CASSQDWRGNTEAFF. In nucleotides, the CDR3 is TGTGCCAGCAGCCAAGATTGGAGGGGGAACACTGAAGCTTTCTTT.

This chain connects TRBV13 to TRBJ2-4; 13 nucleotides line up with TRBD2. V dropped 0 bases and J dropped 7; count of bases not matched to a gene: 6. Germline CDR1 and CDR2: PRHDT and FYEKMQ (reference sequence). The CDR3 has 17 residues. The CDR3 DNA reads as TGTGCCAGCAGCTTAGGGAAAACTAGCGGGAGGGGTAACATTCAGTACTTC. The encoded protein is CASSLGKTSGRGNIQYF. The variable domain in full, with the rest retrieved from reference TRBV13 and TRBJ2-4, is AAGVIQSPRHLIKEKRETATLKCYPIPRHDTVYWYQQGPGQDPQFLISFYEKMQSDKGSIPDRFSAQQFSDYHSELNMSSLELGDSALYFCASSLGKTSGRGNIQYFGAGTRLSVL.

This chain uses TRBV5-1 with TRBJ1-5, with D uncertain. Germline CDR1 and CDR2: SGHRS and YFSETQ. CDR3 size: 16 residues. V lost 0 bases to trimming and J lost 0 bases, with 10 bases between them. The CDR3 region has the DNA TGCGCCAGCAGCTTGGATGCAGATTATAGCAATCAGCCCCAGCATTTT. It specifies CASSLDADYSNQPQHF.

This chain links TRBV6-4 with TRBJ1-2, with D hard to call. The CDR3 extends over 13 amino acids. CDR1 and CDR2 (germline): MRHNA, SNTAGT. V was shortened by 5 bases and J by 6 bases, with 13 bases between the two germline ends. The CDR3 region is CASSQIRGDGYTF. The CDR3 bases are TGTGCCAGCAGTCAAATTCGGGGAGATGGCTACACCTTC.

V and J are TRBV5-6 and TRBJ1-3, with 9 positions matching TRBD1. The CDR3 sequence is 13 residues long. CDR1 SGHDT and CDR2 YYEEEE come from the germline V gene. The trim removed 5 bases at V and 10 bases at J, leaving 7 bases unmatched. CDR3 in DNA: TGTGCCAGCAGTACGGGACAGGGCTGGACCATATATTTT. It encodes CASSTGQGWTIYF.

The chain recombines TRBV2 with TRBJ1-5; D gene ambiguous. Trimming removed 6 bases at V and 5 bases at J, with 11 bases between. The CDR3 has 13 residues. Germline CDR1 is SNHLY and CDR2 is FYNNEI. CDR3 residues: CASSDKRYQPQHF. The CDR3, as DNA: TGTGCCAGCAGCGACAAAAGGTATCAGCCCCAGCATTTT.

This chain uses TRBV7-6 with TRBJ2-2; 8 positions match TRBD1. With 3 bases clipped from V and 1 base from J, the junction kept 4 bases outside the gene matches. This CDR3 contains 16 residues. CDR1 and CDR2 (germline): SGHVS, FNYEAQ. The DNA of the CDR3 is TGTGCCAGCAGCTTCAGACAGGGGTTGAACACCGGGGAGCTGTTTTTT. Its protein product is CASSFRQGLNTGELFF.

V usage is TRBV21-1 and J usage is TRBJ1-1. TRBV21-1 is annotated as a pseudogene. The CDR3 is made up of 17 amino acids. The CDR3 coding sequence is TGTGCCAGCAGCAAAATGAACCCCCTGGACTGGAACACTGAAGCTTTCTTT. This codes for CASSKMNPLDWNTEAFF.